Listed here are 12 T cell receptor beta chains from one sample, sequenced in a study of CD8 T cells in Susac syndrome. Random hexamers primed reverse transcription of about 0.45 to 1 ug RNA. TCRdb re-called the immunoSEQ multiplex PCR reads through MiXCR, storing one row per CDR3 protein. Found here are around 180,000 distinct CDR3 sequences, approximately 94% of them singletons; the top ten hold 0.12%. Sequenced material: CD4+ T cells from PBMCs. The receptor set was obtained from a human donor with Susac syndrome.

The CDR3 is CSASRQNGYNEQFF. CDR3 nucleotide sequence: TGCAGTGCTAGTCGCCAGAATGGGTACAATGAGCAGTTCTTC. This rearrangement joins TRBV20-1 to TRBJ2-1; D unclear. CDR1 and CDR2 (germline): DFQATT, SNEGSKA (reference sequence). This CDR3 spans 14 amino acids. Trimming took 3 bases from V and 4 from J, leaving 13 bases between them.

V usage is TRBV5-1 and J usage is TRBJ2-1; D may be TRBD1 (5 bases). Germline CDR1 SGHRS, CDR2 YFSETQ. The CDR3 is made up of 12 amino acids. Trimming removed 6 bases at V and 7 bases at J, with 11 bases between. CDR3: CASNWGLNEQFF. CDR3 DNA: TGCGCCAGCAACTGGGGCCTAAATGAGCAGTTCTTC.

The chain couples TRBV6-5 to TRBJ2-5; D is perhaps TRBD1 or TRBD2 (7 bases each). The germline V gene encodes CDR1 MNHEY and CDR2 SVGAGI. With 6 bases removed from V and 4 bases from J, the gap between germline ends came to 15 bases. This CDR3 contains 14 residues. CDR3 amino acids: CASSRTGEGETQYF. CDR3 DNA: TGTGCCAGCAGCCGTACAGGGGAGGGAGAGACCCAGTACTTC.

J is TRBJ1-2 and V is TRBV9, with 7 positions matching TRBD1. The CDR3 loop spans 18 amino acids. Germline loops: CDR1 SGDLS, CDR2 YYNGEE. Germline trimming cut 3 bases from V and 3 bases from J; bases unmatched to any gene: 17. CDR3 protein: CASSARGTTGGGYYGYTF. In DNA, the CDR3 is TGTGCCAGCAGCGCTAGAGGGACGACAGGAGGGGGCTACTATGGCTACACCTTC.

This clonotype has a single count. The chain couples TRBV6-1 to TRBJ1-5; no firm D call. Trimming stripped 5 bases from V and 1 base from J, with 15 bases between. CDR1 and CDR2 from the germline V gene are MNHNS and SASEGT. This CDR3 is 16 amino acids long. Here the CDR3 DNA reads TGTGCCAGCAGTCTAAGGAAGCGCGTCAGCAATCAGCCCCAGCATTTT. It is translated as CASSLRKRVSNQPQHF.

V is TRBV9 and J is TRBJ2-6; D gene uncertain. With 4 bases removed from V and 0 bases from J, the gap between germline ends came to 8 bases. The length of the CDR3 is 15 residues. The germline CDR1 and CDR2 sequences are SGDLS and YYNGEE. The CDR3 reads CASSNMGSGANVLTF. CDR3 nucleotides: TGTGCCAGCAGCAATATGGGCTCTGGGGCCAACGTCCTGACTTTC.

The V call is TRBV2, the J call TRBJ2-5; D perhaps matches TRBD2 (5 bases). Germline V CDR1 and CDR2: SNHLY, FYNNEI. CDR3 length: 13 residues. Trimming shortened V by 6 bases and J by 5 bases, and 13 bases separated the two germline ends. The CDR3 region has the DNA TGTGCCAGCAGAGTCCCGCCGGGGGAGACCCAGTACTTC. It yields the protein CASRVPPGETQYF.

CDR3 protein: CASRIPLSYNEQFF. The CDR3 DNA sequence: TGTGCCAGCCGAATTCCCCTTTCCTACAATGAGCAGTTCTTC. This chain uses TRBV6-1 with TRBJ2-1; the D is unclear. Trimming took 8 bases from V and 1 from J, leaving 12 bases between them. The CDR3 has 14 amino acids. Germline lookup yields CDR1 MNHNS and CDR2 SASEGT.

The genes are TRBV2 and TRBJ1-5, with D hard to call. The germline V gene has CDR1 SNHLY and CDR2 FYNNEI. The germline V and J ends were trimmed by 3 bases and 5 bases, with 8 bases remaining between them. This CDR3 is built from 13 residues. CDR3 amino acids: CASSDGLDQPQHF. For the CDR3, the DNA is TGTGCCAGCAGTGATGGGTTGGATCAGCCCCAGCATTTT.

The chain uses TRBV13 and TRBJ1-6; D is ambiguous. CDR3 size: 14 residues. V lost 2 bases, J lost 7 bases, and 9 bases lay in between. Germline CDR1 PRHDT, CDR2 FYEKMQ (reference sequence). The CDR3 nucleotides are TGTGCCAGCAGCTTAAGGACTTTCAATTCACCCCTCCACTTT. It encodes CASSLRTFNSPLHF.

The chain combines TRBV3-1 with TRBJ1-1; tentatively, D is TRBD1 (5 bases). Per germline, CDR1 LGHDT and CDR2 YNNKEL (reference sequence). The V end lost 4 bases, the J end lost 4 bases, and 7 bases lay between the germline ends. The CDR3 has 12 residues. DNA for the CDR3: TGTGCCAGCAGCCGGGACTTCACTGAAGCTTTCTTT. Residues: CASSRDFTEAFF.

The rearrangement uses TRBV2 and TRBJ2-7; a weak D match, TRBD1 (6 bases). In germline, CDR1 is SNHLY, CDR2 FYNNEI. This CDR3 region has 13 residues. V lost 4 bases and J 6 bases, leaving 13 bases between the germline ends. The CDR3: CASSGQVMSEQYF. For the CDR3, the DNA is TGTGCCAGCAGTGGACAGGTAATGAGCGAGCAGTACTTC. The whole variable domain, filled in from reference TRBV2 and TRBJ2-7, reads EPEVTQTPSHQVTQMGQEVILRCVPISNHLYFYWYRQILGQKVEFLVSFYNNEISEKSEIFDDQFSVERPDGSNFTLKIRSTKLEDSAMYFCASSGQVMSEQYFGPGTRLTVT.